These 18 T cell receptor beta chains were sequenced from one sample in a study of Ad26.COV2.S vaccination and SARS-CoV-2 variants. As for treatment: 15 to 20 received Ad26.COV2.S at low or high dose, single or two shots; 5 received placebo; per-sample allocation not given. Collection of the samples took place on day 63 after the first injection of vaccine or placebo. TCRdb's table, derived via immunoSEQ multiplex PCR, lists solely in-frame clones and lacks some. The sample holds hundreds of thousands of clones, 87% seen once. The sample was peripheral blood, taken in a trial of Ad26.COV2.S vaccine versus placebo. The receptors stem from a person between 18 and 59 years old who received the Ad26.COV2.S COVID-19 vaccine or a placebo.

The CDR3 protein is CASTSSGRGEKLFF. The CDR3 nucleotides read TGTGCCAGCACCTCTAGCGGTCGTGGAGAAAAACTGTTTTTT. V and J are TRBV7-3 and TRBJ1-4; D is ambiguous. This CDR3 spans 14 amino acids. CDR1 SGHTA and CDR2 FQGTGA come from the germline V gene. Trimming left V 7 bases short and J 8 bases short, with 17 bases between.

V gene TRBV18 combines with J gene TRBJ1-2; TRBD1 is a possible D gene (6 bases). Germline assignment: CDR1 KGHSH and CDR2 LQKENI. The V gene lost 3 bases and the J gene lost 5 bases, with 16 bases spanning the gap. The CDR3 is 15 amino acids. In nucleotides, the CDR3 is TGTGCCAGCTCACCTATGGACAGTTCATCTTATGGCTACACCTTC. Residues: CASSPMDSSSYGYTF.

This clone was detected only a few times. The rearrangement joins TRBV15 to TRBJ2-7, with no clear D. The CDR3 runs to 13 residues. CDR1 is LNHNV and CDR2 is YYDKDF in the germline V gene (reference sequence). Trimming removed 0 bases at V and 0 bases at J, with 3 bases between. The CDR3 protein is CATSREASYEQYF. In DNA, the CDR3 is TGTGCCACCAGCAGAGAGGCCTCCTACGAGCAGTACTTC.

The CDR3 sequence: CASSPRTGAYGYTF. CDR3 in DNA: TGTGCCAGCAGCCCTCGGACAGGGGCCTATGGCTACACCTTC. The chain couples TRBV5-4 to TRBJ1-2; 9 bases are shared with TRBD1. The CDR3 has 14 residues. J lost 4 bases, V lost 4 bases, and 5 bases had no gene match. Looked up from germline, CDR1 is SGHNT and CDR2 is YYREEE (reference sequence). Full variable domain (remainder filled in from reference TRBV5-4 and TRBJ1-2): ETGVTQSPTHLIKTRGQQVTLRCSSQSGHNTVSWYQQALGQGPQFIFQYYREEENGRGNFPPRFSGLQFPNYSSELNVNALELDDSALYLCASSPRTGAYGYTFGSGTRLTVV.

This clone was found a few times. CDR3 amino acids: CASSPAGRGARGYTF. The DNA of the CDR3 is TGTGCCAGCAGCCCAGCGGGCAGGGGGGCGCGGGGCTACACCTTC. The chain carries TRBV7-9 and TRBJ1-2; 7 bases match TRBD1. The junction had 14 bases not matched to a gene; V was cut back by 5 bases and J by 8 bases. This CDR3 has 15 amino acids. CDR1 and CDR2 (germline): SEHNR, FQNEAQ (reference sequence).

This clone was observed a few times. This chain connects TRBV7-2 to TRBJ2-7, with 7 nucleotides matching TRBD1. There are 13 residues in the CDR3. The V gene end was trimmed by 1 base and the J gene end by 5 bases; junction bases not matched to a gene: 2. CDR1 is SGHTA and CDR2 is FQGNSA in the germline V gene. For the CDR3, the DNA is TGTGCCAGCAGCTTAGGGCAGGGGGACGAGCAGTACTTC. It codes for CASSLGQGDEQYF.

The chain links TRBV9 to TRBJ1-1; D call uncertain. Germline V gene data show CDR1 as SGDLS and CDR2 as YYNGEE. Trimming removed 4 bases from V and 3 bases from J, with 7 bases in between. The CDR3 extends over 12 amino acids. CDR3 sequence reads: CASSRSDTEAFF. The CDR3 DNA reads as TGTGCCAGCAGCAGATCGGACACTGAAGCTTTCTTT.

The chain joins TRBV27 to TRBJ1-5, with D hard to call. This CDR3 spans 13 amino acids. Germline lookup yields CDR1 MNHEY and CDR2 SMNVEV (reference sequence). V was trimmed by 2 bases and J by 6 bases, leaving 8 bases between them. CDR3 in DNA: TGTGCCAGCAGTTTAGAGCCGGGTCAGCCCCAGCATTTT. Protein product: CASSLEPGQPQHF.

The chain uses TRBV7-2 and TRBJ2-1; the D is unclear. The V end was cut by 1 base, the J end by 0 bases, with 4 bases between. CDR3 length: 14 amino acids. CDR1 SGHTA and CDR2 FQGNSA come from the germline V gene. DNA for the CDR3: TGTGCCAGCAGCTTAGACCCCTCCTACAATGAGCAGTTCTTC. It is translated as CASSLDPSYNEQFF.

The gene calls are TRBV2 and TRBJ1-4; D is unresolved. The CDR3 has 13 amino acids. The V gene's germline CDR1 is SNHLY and CDR2 FYNNEI. The germline V and J ends were trimmed by 2 bases and 10 bases, with 11 bases remaining between them. The CDR3 loop reads CASSEYLGGKLFF. CDR3 nucleotides: TGTGCCAGCAGTGAATATCTGGGCGGAAAACTGTTTTTT.

In nucleotides, the CDR3 is TGTGCCAGCAGCTTAGTACAAAGGGCTAACACTGAAGCTTTCTTT. Translating gives CASSLVQRANTEAFF. This chain uses TRBV7-9 with TRBJ1-1; D remains unclear. Germline loops: CDR1 SEHNR, CDR2 FQNEAQ (reference sequence). The CDR3 spans 15 residues. Trimming removed 1 base from V and 2 bases from J, with 11 bases in between.

This clone was observed a single time. The chain combines TRBV10-3 with TRBJ1-4, with D maybe TRBD1 (6 bases). Trimming removed 4 bases at V and 6 bases at J, with 15 bases between. The CDR3 is 15 residues long. Germline V gene sequence: CDR1 ENHRY, CDR2 SYGVKD. The CDR3 loop is CAISARGLRDEKLFF. In DNA form, the CDR3 reads TGTGCCATCAGTGCCAGGGGCTTAAGGGATGAAAAACTGTTTTTT.

Points on this clone: Compared with germline, one end of the junction differs, possibly owing to a read error. V usage is TRBV11-2 and J usage is TRBJ2-2; TRBD2 might be the D (6 bases). The CDR3 length is 16 residues. Germline lookup yields CDR1 SGHAT and CDR2 FQNNGV. CDR3 nucleotides: TGTGCCAGCAGCTCCAGGATCGGTCCGTTGGCCGGGGGGCTGTTTTTT. The encoded protein is CASSSRIGPLAGGLFF.

The chain combines TRBV18 with TRBJ1-3; 7 positions match TRBD1. The CDR3 has 16 residues. Germline lookup yields CDR1 KGHSH and CDR2 LQKENI. The ends lost 4 bases at V and 2 bases at J; junction bases unmatched: 8. The CDR3 region is CASSLLADRAGNTIYF. CDR3 coding DNA: TGTGCCAGCTCACTACTCGCTGACAGGGCTGGAAACACCATATATTTT.

This clone came up a few times. This rearrangement joins TRBV29-1 to TRBJ1-5; D is unclear. This CDR3 is built from 12 residues. Trimming removed 7 bases at V and 7 bases at J, with 14 bases between. Germline values: CDR1 SQVTM, CDR2 ANQGSEA. CDR3 sequence reads: CSAAGIGQPQHF. CDR3 DNA: TGCAGCGCGGCGGGGATCGGCCAGCCCCAGCATTTT.

The V gene is TRBV6-5, the J gene TRBJ1-1; the match to TRBD1 covers 8 bases. Losses at the gene ends were 6 bases for V and 11 bases for J; bases not matched to a gene: 11. The CDR3 runs 13 residues. CDR1 is MNHEY and CDR2 is SVGAGI in the germline V gene. The CDR3 bases are TGTGCCAGCAGACCCAATCGGGACAGGAAGGCTTTCTTT. Translation: CASRPNRDRKAFF.

This rearrangement joins TRBV7-2 to TRBJ1-1; 7 positions agree with TRBD1. Germline V gene lookup returns CDR1 SGHTA and CDR2 FQGNSA. V dropped 5 bases and J dropped 1; count of bases not matched to a gene: 4. The CDR3 has 14 residues. CDR3 bases: TGTGCCAGCAGCCCGGACAGGACGAACACTGAAGCTTTCTTT. Amino acids: CASSPDRTNTEAFF.

J is TRBJ1-2 and V is TRBV4-1, with TRBD1 matching over 7 bases. Germline lookup yields CDR1 MGHRA and CDR2 YSYEKL. V dropped 1 base and J dropped 2; count of bases not matched to a gene: 13. This CDR3 region has 18 residues. The chain's CDR3 is CASSQGSWRTGGNYGYTF. The CDR3 nucleotides read TGCGCCAGCAGCCAAGGCTCCTGGCGGACAGGCGGAAACTATGGCTACACCTTC.